This is a list of T cell receptor beta chains from one sample in a study of T cell responses to AZD1222 COVID-19 vaccine. Clones were sequenced by immunoSEQ multiplex PCR, and TCRdb holds only the in-frame ones, with some missing. The sample shows over 120,000 clones, more than 85% of them seen only once. The sequenced sample was peripheral blood, obtained on day 0 of AZD1222 vaccination. These receptors were taken from an adult in good health. Each CDR3 is given with its conserved first and last residue. A D gene is named only where the DNA matches it firmly. Size values are once, few and many counts, or a class for expanded clones, and some rows have none.

d_gene: TRBD2; j_gene: TRBJ2-1; abundance: NA; v_gene: TRBV7-3; CDR3nt: TGTGCCAGCAGCTTAAGCGGGGGGACGTACAATGAGCAGTTCTTC; CDR3aa: CASSLSGGTYNEQFF
d_gene: NA; j_gene: TRBJ1-1; abundance: NA; v_gene: TRBV11-3; CDR3nt: TGTGCCAGCAGCCCGGGCCCCAACACTGAAGCTTTCTTT; CDR3aa: CASSPGPNTEAFF
d_gene: TRBD1; j_gene: TRBJ1-1; abundance: NA; v_gene: TRBV5-1; CDR3nt: TGCGCCAGCAGAGGGGACAGAAGAGATGAAGCTTTCTTT; CDR3aa: CASRGDRRDEAFF
d_gene: NA; j_gene: TRBJ1-2; abundance: few; v_gene: TRBV28; CDR3nt: TGTGCCAGCAGTTTGTGGGGGATACAGGGCCATGGCTACACCTTC; CDR3aa: CASSLWGIQGHGYTF
d_gene: NA; j_gene: TRBJ2-3; abundance: once; v_gene: TRBV20-1; CDR3nt: TGCAGTGCTCCAAACGCAGATACGCAGTATTTT; CDR3aa: CSAPNADTQYF
d_gene: TRBD1; j_gene: TRBJ2-7; abundance: NA; v_gene: TRBV10-3; CDR3nt: TGTGCCATCAGTGAGTCCGCCCGGACAGGGAGATACGAGCAGTACTTC; CDR3aa: CAISESARTGRYEQYF
d_gene: TRBD2; j_gene: TRBJ2-1; abundance: NA; v_gene: TRBV4-1; CDR3nt: TGCGCCAGCAGCCAAGGTGGAGCGGGGGTTTTGCAGTTCTTC; CDR3aa: CASSQGGAGVLQFF
d_gene: NA; j_gene: TRBJ1-2; abundance: NA; v_gene: TRBV6-6; CDR3nt: TGTGCCACCACGGAAAGCCCTTATGGCTACACCTTC; CDR3aa: CATTESPYGYTF
d_gene: NA; j_gene: TRBJ1-5; abundance: NA; v_gene: TRBV28; CDR3nt: TGTGCCAGCAGTTTTGGGGGGTCTCAAGGGTCCCAGCATTTT; CDR3aa: CASSFGGSQGSQHF
d_gene: NA; j_gene: TRBJ1-3; abundance: NA; v_gene: TRBV3-1/TRBV3-2; CDR3nt: TGTGCCAGCAGCCAAGATCAGGCATCGGTCGGAAACACCATATATTTT; CDR3aa: CASSQDQASVGNTIYF
d_gene: NA; j_gene: TRBJ2-7; abundance: once; v_gene: TRBV19; CDR3nt: TGTGCCAGTAGTACCTACGACTCGAATGGGATTTACGAGCAGTACTTC; CDR3aa: CASSTYDSNGIYEQYF
d_gene: NA; j_gene: TRBJ1-1; abundance: NA; v_gene: TRBV5-1; CDR3nt: TGCGCCAGCAGCTTGCAGGGATCTAACACTGAAGCTTTCTTT; CDR3aa: CASSLQGSNTEAFF
d_gene: TRBD1; j_gene: TRBJ1-4; abundance: NA; v_gene: TRBV30; CDR3nt: TGTGCCTGGAGTAAAAAACAGGGGGCAGGGGAAAAACTGTTTTTT; CDR3aa: CAWSKKQGAGEKLFF
d_gene: TRBD1; j_gene: TRBJ2-1; abundance: NA; v_gene: TRBV11-3; CDR3nt: TGTGCCAGCAGCTTAACGAGGGACAGGGGTCGCTATGAGCAGTTCTTC; CDR3aa: CASSLTRDRGRYEQFF
d_gene: NA; j_gene: TRBJ2-1; abundance: once; v_gene: TRBV29-1; CDR3nt: TGCAGCGTTGAATACGTAAGCTCCTACAATGAGCAGTTCTTC; CDR3aa: CSVEYVSSYNEQFF
d_gene: NA; j_gene: TRBJ2-6; abundance: once; v_gene: TRBV11-2; CDR3nt: TGTGCCAGCAGCTTAGAAGGGACTGGGGCCAACGTCCTGACTTTC; CDR3aa: CASSLEGTGANVLTF
d_gene: NA; j_gene: TRBJ1-2; abundance: NA; v_gene: TRBV7-3; CDR3nt: TGTGCCAGCAGTTTCATGGGGAGAGACATAGGGAACTATGGCTACACCTTC; CDR3aa: CASSFMGRDIGNYGYTF
d_gene: NA; j_gene: TRBJ1-4; abundance: NA; v_gene: TRBV24-1; CDR3nt: TGTGCCACCAGTGGCCTAGGCAAGGATGAAAAACTGTTTTTT; CDR3aa: CATSGLGKDEKLFF
d_gene: TRBD2; j_gene: TRBJ2-1; abundance: NA; v_gene: TRBV4-2; CDR3nt: TGTGCCAGCAGCCAGCAACTAGCGGTCAACAATGAGCAGTTCTTC; CDR3aa: CASSQQLAVNNEQFF
d_gene: NA; j_gene: TRBJ1-6; abundance: NA; v_gene: TRBV7-2; CDR3nt: TGTGCCAGCAGCCCAAAGCGGGATCCCCGAAATTCACCCCTCCACTTT; CDR3aa: CASSPKRDPRNSPLHF
d_gene: TRBD1; j_gene: TRBJ2-3; abundance: NA; v_gene: TRBV5-1; CDR3nt: TGCGCCAGCAGCCCTTCCCGGGACAGTCTTGTACATACGCAGTATTTT; CDR3aa: CASSPSRDSLVHTQYF
d_gene: NA; j_gene: TRBJ1-2; abundance: NA; v_gene: TRBV7-9; CDR3nt: TGTGCCAGCAGCTTAGTTTTAGGGGGAAACTATGGCTACACCTTC; CDR3aa: CASSLVLGGNYGYTF